This TCR beta chain was identified during a study of shared clonotypes between healthy human individuals. A note on this clone: The antigen is undetermined.

Every subset had its genomic DNA shared out evenly among several immunoSEQ plates. Replicate PCRs from sorted subsets contained around 200 ng DNA, which is approximately 30,000 T cell genomes. TCRdb's table, derived via immunoSEQ multiplex PCR, lists solely in-frame clones and lacks some. The sample comprises fewer than 1 million clones, 96% of which are singletons, and roughly 0.23% rests with the top ten. Study-level points and caveats: Naive subsets tended to show greater estimated richness than memory subsets.

Naive CD8 populations comprised CD45RO-negative cells positively selected for CCR7, excluding terminally differentiated effector memory CD45RA+ cells. The CDR3 sequence is 15 residues long. Germline V CDR1 and CDR2: SNHLY, FYNNEI. V shed 2 bases and J shed 2 bases, with 11 bases lying between them. Sequences were obtained from naive CD8+ T cells sorted from blood. The chain employs TRBV2 and TRBJ2-3; D is uncertain. This clonotype was sampled from a man aged 25-40 years in good health. CDR3 loop: CASSELDHLTDTQYF. CDR3 nucleotide sequence: TGTGCCAGCAGTGAACTTGATCACCTCACAGATACGCAGTATTTT.